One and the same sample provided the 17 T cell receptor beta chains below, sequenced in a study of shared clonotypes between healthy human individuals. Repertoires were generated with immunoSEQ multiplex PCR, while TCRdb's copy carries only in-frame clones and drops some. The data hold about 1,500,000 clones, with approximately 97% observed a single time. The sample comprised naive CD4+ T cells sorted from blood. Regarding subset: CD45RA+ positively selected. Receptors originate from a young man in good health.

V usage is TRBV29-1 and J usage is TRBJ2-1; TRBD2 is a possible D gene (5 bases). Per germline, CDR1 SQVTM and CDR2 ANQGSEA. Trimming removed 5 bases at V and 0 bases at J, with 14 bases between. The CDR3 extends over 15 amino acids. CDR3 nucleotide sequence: TGCAGCGTTTCCTTTGGAGGTTCCTCCTACAATGAGCAGTTCTTC. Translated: CSVSFGGSSYNEQFF.

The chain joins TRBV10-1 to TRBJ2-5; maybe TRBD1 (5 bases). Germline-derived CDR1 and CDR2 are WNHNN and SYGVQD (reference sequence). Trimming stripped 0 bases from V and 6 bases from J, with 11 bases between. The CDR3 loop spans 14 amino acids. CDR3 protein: CASSESAGRQTQYF. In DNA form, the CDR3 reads TGCGCCAGCAGTGAGTCGGCAGGGCGGCAGACCCAGTACTTC.

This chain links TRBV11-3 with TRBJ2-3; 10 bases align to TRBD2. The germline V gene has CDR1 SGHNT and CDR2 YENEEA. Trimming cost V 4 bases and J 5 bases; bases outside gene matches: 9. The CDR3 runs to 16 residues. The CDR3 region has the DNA TGTGCCAGCAGCTCTCGAGCGGGAGGGCCGATAGATACGCAGTATTTT. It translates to CASSSRAGGPIDTQYF. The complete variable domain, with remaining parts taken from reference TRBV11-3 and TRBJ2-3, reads EAGVVQSPRYKIIEKKQPVAFWCNPISGHNTLYWYLQNLGQGPELLIRYENEEAVDDSQLPKDRFSAERLKGVDSTLKIQPAELGDSAVYLCASSSRAGGPIDTQYFGPGTRLTVL.

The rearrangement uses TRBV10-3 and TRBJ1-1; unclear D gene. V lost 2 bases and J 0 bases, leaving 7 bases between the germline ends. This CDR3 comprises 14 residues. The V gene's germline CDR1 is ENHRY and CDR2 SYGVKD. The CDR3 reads CAISEGRLNTEAFF. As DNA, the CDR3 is TGTGCCATCAGTGAGGGGAGACTGAACACTGAAGCTTTCTTT.

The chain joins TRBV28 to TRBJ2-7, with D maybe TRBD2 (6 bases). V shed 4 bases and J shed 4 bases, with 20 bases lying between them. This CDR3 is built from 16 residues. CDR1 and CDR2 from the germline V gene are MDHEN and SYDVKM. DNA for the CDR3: TGTGCCAGCAGTTCCCCACCGGAGGGGTTGAGATACGAGCAGTACTTC. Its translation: CASSSPPEGLRYEQYF. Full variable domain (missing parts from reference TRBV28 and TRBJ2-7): DVKVTQSSRYLVKRTGEKVFLECVQDMDHENMFWYRQDPGLGLRLIYFSYDVKMKEKGDIPEGYSVSREKKERFSLILESASTNQTSMYLCASSSPPEGLRYEQYFGPGTRLTVT.

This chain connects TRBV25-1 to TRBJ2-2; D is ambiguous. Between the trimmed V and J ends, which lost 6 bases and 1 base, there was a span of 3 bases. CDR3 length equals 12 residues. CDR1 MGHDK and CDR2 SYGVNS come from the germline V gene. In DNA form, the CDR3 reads TGTGCCAGCAGACGGAACACCGGGGAGCTGTTTTTT. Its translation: CASRRNTGELFF.

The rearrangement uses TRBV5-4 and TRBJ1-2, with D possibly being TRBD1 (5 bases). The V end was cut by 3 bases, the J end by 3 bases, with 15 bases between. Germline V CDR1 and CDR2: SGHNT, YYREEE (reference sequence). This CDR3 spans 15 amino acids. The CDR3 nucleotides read TGTGCCAGCAGCTCCCTAAGGGGCAGTTACTATGGCTACACCTTC. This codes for CASSSLRGSYYGYTF.

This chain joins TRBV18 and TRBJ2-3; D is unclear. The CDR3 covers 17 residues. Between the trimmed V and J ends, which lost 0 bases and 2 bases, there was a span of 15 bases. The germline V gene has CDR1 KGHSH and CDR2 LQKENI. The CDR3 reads CASSPPSGPQNTDTQYF. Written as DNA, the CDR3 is TGTGCCAGCTCACCACCGAGTGGTCCTCAAAACACAGATACGCAGTATTTT.

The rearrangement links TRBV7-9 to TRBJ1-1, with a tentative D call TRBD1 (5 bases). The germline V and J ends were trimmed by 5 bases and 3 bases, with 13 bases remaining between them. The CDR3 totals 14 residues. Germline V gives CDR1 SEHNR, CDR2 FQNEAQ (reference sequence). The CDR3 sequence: CASSPRGEYTEAFF. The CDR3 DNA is TGTGCCAGCAGCCCGAGAGGGGAGTACACTGAAGCTTTCTTT.

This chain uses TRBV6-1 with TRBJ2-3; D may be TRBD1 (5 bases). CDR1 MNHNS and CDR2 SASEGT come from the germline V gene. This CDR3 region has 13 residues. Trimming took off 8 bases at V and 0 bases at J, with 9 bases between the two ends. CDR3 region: CASLPGSTDTQYF. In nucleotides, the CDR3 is TGTGCCAGCCTGCCAGGGAGCACAGATACGCAGTATTTT.

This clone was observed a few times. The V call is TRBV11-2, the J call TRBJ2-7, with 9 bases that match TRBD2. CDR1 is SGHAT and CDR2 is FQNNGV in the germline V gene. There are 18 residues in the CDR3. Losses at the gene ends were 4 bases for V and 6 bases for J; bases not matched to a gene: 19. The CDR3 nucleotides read TGTGCCAGCAGCTCAAGGCCCGGGACTAGCCTCCGACCGGGCGAGCAGTACTTC. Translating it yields CASSSRPGTSLRPGEQYF.

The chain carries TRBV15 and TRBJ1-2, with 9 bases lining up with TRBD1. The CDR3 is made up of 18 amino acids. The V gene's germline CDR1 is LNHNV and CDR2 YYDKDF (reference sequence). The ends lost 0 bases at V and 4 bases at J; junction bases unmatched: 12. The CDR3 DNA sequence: TGTGCCACCAGCAGAGATCGGGACAGGGCCAGCCTCATCTATGGCTACACCTTC. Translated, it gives CATSRDRDRASLIYGYTF.

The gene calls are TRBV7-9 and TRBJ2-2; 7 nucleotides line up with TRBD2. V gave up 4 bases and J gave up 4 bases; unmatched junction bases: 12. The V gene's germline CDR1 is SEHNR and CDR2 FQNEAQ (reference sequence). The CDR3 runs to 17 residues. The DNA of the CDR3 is TGTGCCAGCAGCTCGCAAGAGGCGGGAGCCCGCACCGGGGAGCTGTTTTTT. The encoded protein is CASSSQEAGARTGELFF.

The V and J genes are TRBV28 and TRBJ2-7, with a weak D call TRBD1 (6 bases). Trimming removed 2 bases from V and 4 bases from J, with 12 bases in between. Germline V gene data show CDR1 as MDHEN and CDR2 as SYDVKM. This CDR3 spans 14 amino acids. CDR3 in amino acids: CASSLAGARYEQYF. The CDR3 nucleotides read TGTGCCAGCAGTTTAGCAGGGGCAAGATACGAGCAGTACTTC.

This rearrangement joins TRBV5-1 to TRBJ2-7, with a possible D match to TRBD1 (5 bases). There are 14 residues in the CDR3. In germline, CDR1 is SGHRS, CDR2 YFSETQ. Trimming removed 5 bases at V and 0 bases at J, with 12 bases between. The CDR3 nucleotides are TGCGCCAGCAGTACAGGAGAAAGCTCCTACGAGCAGTACTTC. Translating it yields CASSTGESSYEQYF.

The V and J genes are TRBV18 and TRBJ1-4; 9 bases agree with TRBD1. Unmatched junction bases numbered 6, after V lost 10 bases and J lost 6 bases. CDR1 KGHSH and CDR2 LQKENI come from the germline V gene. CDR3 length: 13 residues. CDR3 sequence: CATAGTGHEKLFF. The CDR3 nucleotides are TGTGCCACCGCCGGGACAGGGCATGAAAAACTGTTTTTT.

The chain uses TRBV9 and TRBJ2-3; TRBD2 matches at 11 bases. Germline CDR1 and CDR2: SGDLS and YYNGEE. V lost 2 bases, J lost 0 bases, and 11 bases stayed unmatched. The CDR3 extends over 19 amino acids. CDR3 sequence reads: CASSVIAGGNRKSTDTQYF. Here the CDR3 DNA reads TGTGCCAGCAGCGTCATAGCGGGAGGGAATAGGAAAAGCACAGATACGCAGTATTTT.